These 26 T cell receptor beta chains came from one sample sequenced in a study of T cell responses to AZD1222 COVID-19 vaccine. The data were produced by immunoSEQ multiplex PCR, yet TCRdb's version contains in-frame clones alone and is incomplete. The table includes some 150,000 clones, 80% to 95% detected once. Sequencing used peripheral blood, obtained 28 days after the second AZD1222 dose. Receptor source: an adult who received the AZD1222 COVID-19 vaccine.

This clone appeared once. The rearrangement joins TRBV3-1 (or the pseudogene TRBV3-2) to TRBJ1-2; D might be TRBD1 (5 bases). The CDR3 runs to 15 residues. Deletions cut 2 bases from V and 7 bases from J, with 17 bases between. CDR1 and CDR2 (germline): LGHDT, YNNKEL (reference sequence). In DNA, the CDR3 is TGTGCCAGCAGCCAAATAGTCTTGGGGGAGATTGGCTACACCTTC. Its translation is CASSQIVLGEIGYTF.

The chain couples TRBV2 to TRBJ2-1, with D tentatively TRBD1 (5 bases). The CDR3 loop spans 13 amino acids. Looked up from germline, CDR1 is SNHLY and CDR2 is FYNNEI. V lost 4 bases, J lost 4 bases, and 8 bases lay in between. CDR3 in DNA: TGTGCCAGCAGTGGACAGATTTACAATGAGCAGTTCTTC. It is translated as CASSGQIYNEQFF.

The V and J genes are TRBV2 and TRBJ1-2, with 7 positions matching TRBD1. CDR1 and CDR2 (germline): SNHLY, FYNNEI. Germline trimming cut 5 bases from V and 0 bases from J; bases unmatched to any gene: 6. CDR3 length: 15 residues. The CDR3 nucleotides are TGTGCCAGCAGTCTGACAGGGACGACTAACTATGGCTACACCTTC. Protein product: CASSLTGTTNYGYTF.

The rearrangement uses TRBV5-1 and TRBJ2-7, with D maybe TRBD2 (5 bases). Germline CDR1 is SGHRS and CDR2 is YFSETQ. V was clipped by 5 bases and J by 0 bases, with 15 bases between them. CDR3 length equals 15 residues. This CDR3 is CASSSEASPSYEQYF. CDR3 bases: TGCGCCAGCAGTTCTGAGGCTAGCCCCTCCTACGAGCAGTACTTC.

V gene TRBV12-3 or TRBV12-4 combines with J gene TRBJ1-2, with D possibly being TRBD1 (5 bases). This CDR3 spans 13 amino acids. Trimming removed 2 bases at V and 4 bases at J, with 8 bases between. Here the CDR3 DNA reads TGTGCCAGCAGTTTACGGGGGGGCTATGGCTACACCTTC. The encoded protein is CASSLRGGYGYTF.

V is TRBV6-6 and J is TRBJ1-1; D is undetermined. Trimming shortened V by 5 bases and J by 3 bases, and 7 bases separated the two germline ends. This CDR3 has 12 amino acids. Germline-derived CDR1 and CDR2 are MNHNY and SVGAGI (reference sequence). CDR3 in amino acids: CASSVRDTEAFF. In DNA form, the CDR3 reads TGTGCCAGCAGTGTGAGGGACACTGAAGCTTTCTTT.

The chain combines TRBV7-6 with TRBJ2-3, with 10 bases that match TRBD2. After removal of 3 bases from V and 1 base from J, the junction contained 4 bases not matched to a gene. The germline V gene has CDR1 SGHVS and CDR2 FNYEAQ. The CDR3 runs 16 residues. CDR3 nucleotide sequence: TGTGCCAGCAGCTTCAGCCTAGCGGGGGGCACAGATACGCAGTATTTT. Amino acid sequence: CASSFSLAGGTDTQYF.

This sequence joins TRBV2 and TRBJ1-2; no reliable D call. V lost 4 bases and J lost 1, with 4 bases in between. CDR3 length: 12 residues. CDR1 is SNHLY and CDR2 is FYNNEI in the germline V gene. CDR3 loop: CASSAGNYGYTF. The CDR3, as DNA: TGTGCCAGCAGTGCCGGTAACTATGGCTACACCTTC.

V usage is TRBV4-1 and J usage is TRBJ1-3; D uncertain. The CDR3 consists of 15 residues. In germline, CDR1 is MGHRA, CDR2 YSYEKL. Trimming pared 1 base from V and 0 bases from J, leaving 7 bases between. CDR3: CASSQVEVSGNTIYF. The CDR3 DNA sequence: TGCGCCAGCAGCCAAGTAGAGGTCTCTGGAAACACCATATATTTT.

This sequence joins TRBV5-6 and TRBJ2-7; possible D gene TRBD1, 6 bases. The CDR3 runs 17 residues. Trimming shortened V by 2 bases and J by 3 bases, and 21 bases separated the two germline ends. The germline gives CDR1 SGHDT, CDR2 YYEEEE. In nucleotides, the CDR3 is TGTGCCAGCAGCTTCGCTAGACAGGCGAACACCTACTACGAGCAGTACTTC. It yields the protein CASSFARQANTYYEQYF.

The chain carries TRBV5-1 and TRBJ1-2; a possible D gene is TRBD1 (6 bases). CDR1 SGHRS and CDR2 YFSETQ come from the germline V gene. Between the trimmed V and J ends, which lost 0 bases and 7 bases, there was a span of 13 bases. The CDR3 is made up of 14 amino acids. CDR3 nucleotide sequence: TGCGCCAGCAGCTTGGGGGACAAATTCGTTGGCTACACCTTC. Translated, it gives CASSLGDKFVGYTF.

This clone was recorded only once. The chain joins TRBV11-2 to TRBJ1-2; TRBD1 might be the D (5 bases). The CDR3 has 16 amino acids. From germline, CDR1 is SGHAT and CDR2 FQNNGV. V was shortened by 3 bases and J by 4 bases, with 18 bases between the two germline ends. The CDR3 is CASSFTGTDFSYGYTF. The CDR3 nucleotides read TGTGCCAGCAGCTTTACTGGGACTGACTTCTCCTATGGCTACACCTTC.

Only a few counts were recorded for this clone. The chain has TRBV6-1 and TRBJ2-2; 7 bases fit TRBD1. The CDR3 has 16 amino acids. The V gene end was trimmed by 2 bases and the J gene end by 4 bases; junction bases not matched to a gene: 7. In germline, CDR1 is MNHNS, CDR2 SASEGT. The CDR3, as DNA: TGTGCCAGCAGTGAAACCACCGGGACAGCCACCGGGGAGCTGTTTTTT. Amino acid sequence: CASSETTGTATGELFF.

The chain is built from TRBV6-5 and TRBJ1-2; D perhaps matches TRBD1 (5 bases). The germline V gene encodes CDR1 MNHEY and CDR2 SVGAGI. Deletions cut 6 bases from V and 8 bases from J, with 19 bases between. This CDR3 is built from 14 residues. CDR3 region: CASSLGTVPGGYTF. Here the CDR3 DNA reads TGTGCCAGCAGCCTCGGGACCGTCCCGGGGGGCTACACCTTC.

This chain joins TRBV27 and TRBJ2-1; D uncertain. The V gene's germline CDR1 is MNHEY and CDR2 SMNVEV (reference sequence). The V end was cut by 1 base, the J end by 3 bases, with 7 bases between. This CDR3 region has 14 residues. In DNA, the CDR3 is TGTGCCAGCAGTTTATTAGGTGGCTACAATGAGCAGTTCTTC. This codes for CASSLLGGYNEQFF.

The chain employs TRBV11-2 and TRBJ2-2; 8 positions match TRBD2. This CDR3 has 17 residues. Germline loops: CDR1 SGHAT, CDR2 FQNNGV. V was clipped by 1 base and J by 5 bases; unmatched bases: 9. In nucleotides, the CDR3 is TGTGCCAGCAGCTTAGGTGTGGGACTAGGGAGGACCGGGGAGCTGTTTTTT. It encodes CASSLGVGLGRTGELFF.

The rearrangement links TRBV18 to TRBJ2-5, with a weak D call TRBD2 (5 bases). Germline V lookup: CDR1 KGHSH, CDR2 LQKENI. V shed 2 bases and J shed 5 bases, with 15 bases lying between them. The CDR3 totals 15 residues. DNA of the CDR3: TGTGCCAGCTCACCAATCCCCCCCGGGAAGGAGACCCAGTACTTC. It is translated as CASSPIPPGKETQYF.

V usage is TRBV7-9 and J usage is TRBJ2-3; 7 bases match TRBD1. V lost 0 bases and J lost 0; bases outside the gene matches: 6. CDR3 size: 17 residues. Germline CDR1 is SEHNR and CDR2 is FQNEAQ (reference sequence). CDR3 DNA sequence: TGTGCCAGCAGCTTAGCCATTGACAGGGCGAGCACAGATACGCAGTATTTT. Protein sequence: CASSLAIDRASTDTQYF.

The chain uses TRBV18 and TRBJ2-7; TRBD1 matches at 10 bases. The CDR3 runs 14 residues. Germline V CDR1 and CDR2: KGHSH, LQKENI. The junction had 4 bases not matched to a gene; V was cut back by 3 bases and J by 5 bases. This CDR3 is CASSPPGQGDEQYF. CDR3 sequence (DNA): TGTGCCAGCTCACCTCCCGGACAGGGGGACGAGCAGTACTTC.

The J gene is TRBJ1-1, the V gene TRBV19, with 7 bases aligning to TRBD1. Germline lookup yields CDR1 LNHDA and CDR2 SQIVND (reference sequence). The CDR3 is 12 residues long. The ends lost 7 bases at V and 9 bases at J; junction bases unmatched: 8. The CDR3 DNA follows: TGTGCCAGTACCGAGGACAGGCGGAAAGCTTTCTTT. Protein sequence: CASTEDRRKAFF.

The chain combines TRBV19 with TRBJ2-2; 7 bases are shared with TRBD1. From germline, CDR1 is LNHDA and CDR2 SQIVND (reference sequence). With 5 bases clipped from V and 6 bases from J, the junction kept 12 bases outside the gene matches. The length of the CDR3 is 16 residues. The CDR3 region has the DNA TGTGCCAGTAGTCCCCTAGGGACAGTGGATGCCGGGGAGCTGTTTTTT. Translated, it gives CASSPLGTVDAGELFF.

The J gene is TRBJ1-2, the V gene TRBV14; 7 bases fit TRBD1. The V segment lost 4 bases and the J segment 7 bases; nucleotides outside the gene matches: 3. The CDR3 has 12 residues. Germline-derived CDR1 and CDR2 are SGHDN and FVKESK. DNA for the CDR3: TGTGCCAGCAGCCCGACAGGGTTTGGCTACACCTTC. Its translation: CASSPTGFGYTF.

The chain recombines TRBV25-1 with TRBJ2-3; D unresolved. The CDR3 has 15 residues. Germline values: CDR1 MGHDK, CDR2 SYGVNS. With 2 bases removed from V and 2 bases from J, the gap between germline ends came to 11 bases. In DNA form, the CDR3 reads TGTGCCAGCAGTGAAGCAGGTCCGATCACAGATACGCAGTATTTT. Translating gives CASSEAGPITDTQYF.

This clone has only a few counts. V and J are TRBV7-2 and TRBJ1-1; D unclear. Per the germline V gene, CDR1 is SGHTA and CDR2 is FQGNSA. The CDR3 runs 13 residues. Trimming stripped 1 base from V and 6 bases from J, with 9 bases between. CDR3 nucleotide sequence: TGTGCCAGCAGCTTAGGTCCAGGCGCTGAAGCTTTCTTT. Translation gives CASSLGPGAEAFF. The whole variable domain, remainder taken from reference TRBV7-2 and TRBJ1-1, is GAGVSQSPSNKVTEKGKDVELRCDPISGHTALYWYRQSLGQGLEFLIYFQGNSAPDKSGLPSDRFSAERTGGSVSTLTIQRTQQEDSAVYLCASSLGPGAEAFFGQGTRLTVV.

V and J are TRBV27 and TRBJ2-2; TRBD2 matches 10 bases. This CDR3 has 15 amino acids. V trimming: 5 bases; J trimming: 6 bases; junction bases outside the gene matches: 6. Germline-derived CDR1 and CDR2 are MNHEY and SMNVEV (reference sequence). The CDR3 reads CASSPAGGPPGELFF. The CDR3 nucleotides are TGTGCCAGCAGTCCAGCGGGAGGGCCGCCCGGGGAGCTGTTTTTT.

This chain joins TRBV14 and TRBJ2-3; 12 bases fit TRBD2. Germline trimming cut 4 bases from V and 4 bases from J; bases unmatched to any gene: 3. The CDR3 sequence is 15 residues long. The germline CDR1 and CDR2 sequences are SGHDN and FVKESK. CDR3 DNA: TGTGCCAGCAGCCTGACTAGCGGGAGTGCAGATACGCAGTATTTT. This encodes CASSLTSGSADTQYF.